This T cell receptor (beta chain) was profiled in a study of blood T cell repertoires in COVID-19. This clone appeared once. This CDR3 spans 13 amino acids. The V gene lost 6 bases and the J gene lost 9 bases, with 15 bases spanning the gap. Germline V CDR1 and CDR2: MNHNY, SVGAGI (reference sequence). TCRdb's copy holds only in-frame clones and misses some; the assay was immunoSEQ multiplex PCR. The sample records about 300,000 clones, roughly 86% being singletons. The sample consisted of peripheral blood. The sequence was collected from a woman aged 25-40 years with COVID-19, enrolled during active disease. This sequence joins TRBV6-6 and TRBJ1-5; possibly TRBD1 for D (6 bases). The CDR3 nucleotides are TGTGCCAGCAGAGCAGGGGAAGGCACGCCCCAGCATTTT. Encoded protein: CASRAGEGTPQHF.